Shown below are 5 T cell receptor beta chains from a single sample sequenced in a study of cytomegalovirus exposure and HLA in healthy donors. The repertoire was sequenced with immunoSEQ multiplex PCR; TCRdb's copy has only in-frame clones and lacks some. The table lists under 400,000 clones, just over 85% of them singletons, with approximately 0.8% in the top ten. Input material: PBMCs. Receptors were obtained from a woman between 18 and 29 years old in good health and CMV-seronegative.

This clone was found a few times. This chain connects TRBV4-1 to TRBJ2-7; 7 bases map to TRBD1. The V segment lost 1 base and the J segment 3 bases; nucleotides outside the gene matches: 3. The CDR3 extends over 14 amino acids. Germline V gives CDR1 MGHRA, CDR2 YSYEKL. In DNA, the CDR3 is TGCGCCAGCAGCCAAGTCGGGACAGTCTACGAGCAGTACTTC. This sequence encodes CASSQVGTVYEQYF.

This chain joins TRBV28 and TRBJ2-5; 9 bases are a match to TRBD2. Per germline, CDR1 MDHEN and CDR2 SYDVKM. The junction had 9 bases not matched to a gene; V was cut back by 5 bases and J by 2 bases. There are 16 residues in the CDR3. The CDR3 protein is CASSPRLAGPQETQYF. CDR3 DNA sequence: TGTGCCAGCAGTCCCCGGCTAGCGGGGCCTCAAGAGACCCAGTACTTC. The whole variable domain, remainder taken from reference TRBV28 and TRBJ2-5, is DVKVTQSSRYLVKRTGEKVFLECVQDMDHENMFWYRQDPGLGLRLIYFSYDVKMKEKGDIPEGYSVSREKKERFSLILESASTNQTSMYLCASSPRLAGPQETQYFGPGTRLLVL.

The V call is TRBV28, the J call TRBJ1-1; maybe TRBD1 (5 bases). CDR1 is MDHEN, CDR2 SYDVKM, per germline. V lost 1 base and J 1 base, leaving 10 bases between the germline ends. The CDR3 spans 15 residues. CDR3 nucleotide sequence: TGTGCCAGCAGTTTATTGGGCGGGGGGAACACTGAAGCTTTCTTT. This codes for CASSLLGGGNTEAFF.

CDR3 coding DNA: TGTGCCAGCAGTTTGAGTATTAACTATGGCTACACCTTC. As protein: CASSLSINYGYTF. The genes are TRBV28 and TRBJ1-2, with D hard to call. The germline CDR1 and CDR2 sequences are MDHEN and SYDVKM. This CDR3 has 13 residues. With 3 bases removed from V and 1 base from J, the gap between germline ends came to 6 bases.

The rearrangement joins TRBV19 to TRBJ1-6; D gene ambiguous. The germline CDR1 and CDR2 sequences are LNHDA and SQIVND (reference sequence). There are 15 residues in the CDR3. V was shortened by 4 bases and J by 10 bases, with 17 bases between the two germline ends. The CDR3, as DNA: TGTGCCAGTAGTACCACCTGGGGAGGAAACTCACCCCTCCACTTT. It translates to CASSTTWGGNSPLHF.